This TCR beta chain is drawn from a study of blood T cell repertoires in COVID-19. For the study at large: Material from acute and convalescent COVID-19 was sourced from the United States, Italy and Spain. T cells, B-cell-depleted T cells, or PBMCs provided the cDNA or gDNA that served as material.

Original processing notes: Researchers report that nucleated cell counts were estimated from reference gene primer amplification. The data were produced by immunoSEQ multiplex PCR, yet TCRdb's version contains in-frame clones alone and is incomplete. V and J calls and clone size come straight from that table; D and trimming were deduced from the DNA. The sample has a few hundred thousand clones, around 88% seen once. The count of this clone is one. After removal of 4 bases from V and 4 bases from J, the junction contained 7 bases not matched to a gene. Per the germline V gene, CDR1 is MGHRA and CDR2 is YSYEKL. This CDR3 spans 14 amino acids.

Sequencing used peripheral blood. The clonotype was recovered from a woman aged 25-40 years who had recovered from COVID-19. The J gene is TRBJ2-7, the V gene TRBV4-1; 7 bases agree with TRBD1. The chain's CDR3 is CASSPGTVGYEQYF. In nucleotides, the CDR3 is TGCGCCAGCAGCCCGGGGACAGTTGGGTACGAGCAGTACTTC.